A selection of T cell receptor beta chains follows, all from one sample in a study of Graves' ophthalmopathy and Graves' hyperthyroidism. Via MiXCR, TCRdb re-called the multiplex PCR reads, giving one row per CDR3 protein. The data contain approximately 1.2 million distinct CDR3 sequences, about two fifths of them seen just once; the ten biggest clones take up approximately 12%. The material sequenced was peripheral blood or thyroid tissue (not recorded which). These receptors were collected from an adult man with Graves' hyperthyroidism. Each CDR3 is given with its conserved first and last residue. The D gene is left open where the match is weak. Not all rows give a size; the values are once, few, many and, for expanded clones, a class.

>TRBD1|NA|TRBV5-6|TRBJ2-5
TGTGCCAGCAGCTTGAACAGGGGGCTGAGTTCAGAGACCCAGTACTTC
CASSLNRGLSSETQYF
>NA|many|TRBV5-1|TRBJ1-1
TGCGCCAGCAGCTTGGTTGGGTCCTTGGACACTGAAGCTTTCTTT
CASSLVGSLDTEAFF
>TRBD1|many|TRBV25-1|TRBJ1-1
TGTGCCAGCAGTGTACTACTCCCGGGACAGGGGGGCACTGAAGCTTTCTTT
CASSVLLPGQGGTEAFF
>NA|NA|TRBV20-1|TRBJ1-2
TGCAGTGCTCCCCCGGGAGGTCCTGGGCGCGCCGGTGGCTACACCTTC
CSAPPGGPGRAGGYTF
>TRBD1|few|TRBV7-2|TRBJ2-7
TGTGCCAGCAGCTTGGAGGGGACAGGGACCTACGAGCAGTACTTC
CASSLEGTGTYEQYF
>NA|few|TRBV10-2|TRBJ1-1
TGTGCCAGCAGTATAGGGGGGGGCAGCACTGAAGCTTTCTTT
CASSIGGGSTEAFF
>NA|many|TRBV10-1|TRBJ2-7
TGCGCCAGCAGTGCGTTTCGTGTCGAGCAGTACTTC
CASSAFRVEQYF
>TRBD2|few|TRBV5-4|TRBJ2-7
TGTGCCAGCAGCTTGGCGGCGCGGGAGAGCGGTTACGAGCAGTACTTC
CASSLAARESGYEQYF
>TRBD1|few|TRBV19|TRBJ2-7
TGTGCCAGTAGTATCAGCCGGGACAGGATCTACGAGCAGTACTTC
CASSISRDRIYEQYF
>TRBD1|NA|TRBV2|TRBJ2-2
TGTGCCAGCAGTGGGACAGGGGTATCCACCGGGGAGCTGTTTTTT
CASSGTGVSTGELFF
>NA|NA|TRBV7-9|TRBJ2-7
TGTGCCAGCAGATATTCGGTGGTTAACACCGGGGAGCTGTACTTC
CASRYSVVNTGELYF
>NA|NA|TRBV7-3|TRBJ1-5
TGTGCCAGCAGCTTACAGGGAGGTCGTCAGCCCCAGCATTTT
CASSLQGGRQPQHF
>TRBD1|once|TRBV19|TRBJ1-5
TGTGCCAGTAGTCCTACAGGGGGCTTTAGCCTTAGCAATCAGCCCCAGCATTTT
CASSPTGGFSLSNQPQHF
>TRBD1|many|TRBV25-1|TRBJ1-1
TGTGCCAGCAGTGATGGGTCGGGGAAAGAGGGGGCGAGGAGAAAAAACACTGAAGCTTTCTTT
CASSDGSGKEGARRKNTEAFF
>TRBD1|few|TRBV20-1|TRBJ1-2
TGCAGTGCTAGGACAGGGGGCGCAGAAGGCTACACCTTC
CSARTGGAEGYTF
>TRBD1|many|TRBV5-1|TRBJ1-2
TGCGCCAGCAGCGTCTCACAGGGGATTGGCTATGGCTACACCTTC
CASSVSQGIGYGYTF
>NA|once|TRBV14|TRBJ2-7
TGTGCCAGCAGACCCAGACACTCCTACGAGCAGTACTTC
CASRPRHSYEQYF
>NA|many|TRBV7-2|TRBJ1-4
TGTGCCAGCAGCTTTCGGACGTATAATGAAAAACTGTTTTTT
CASSFRTYNEKLFF
>NA|few|TRBV28|TRBJ2-7
TGTGCCAGCAGCTTGGTAGGGGGAGACAACTACGAGCAGTACTTC
CASSLVGGDNYEQYF
>NA|NA|TRBV7-8|TRBJ1-5
TGTGCCAGCAGCCTGTTCGCCGGGGGAAACAATCAGCCCCAGCATTTT
CASSLFAGGNNQPQHF
>NA|NA|TRBV13|TRBJ1-6
TGTGCCAGCAGTCCCTATCCCCAAACCGATTCACCCCTCCACTTT
CASSPYPQTDSPLHF
>NA|NA|TRBV29-1|TRBJ1-2
TGCAGCGTGGCCATAGCGGGCCTGGACGGCTACACCTTC
CSVAIAGLDGYTF
>NA|few|TRBV7-9|TRBJ1-6
TGTGCCAGCAGCTTAGCCGGAGGGGCATATTCACCCCTCCACTTT
CASSLAGGAYSPLHF
>NA|many|TRBV7-9|TRBJ1-1
TGTGCCAGCAGCGTCTCCTCTACCACTGAAGCTTTCTTT
CASSVSSTTEAFF
>NA|NA|TRBV7-6|TRBJ2-6
TGTGCCAGCAGCGAAGCTAGCAGGGCCAACGTCCTGACTTTC
CASSEASRANVLTF